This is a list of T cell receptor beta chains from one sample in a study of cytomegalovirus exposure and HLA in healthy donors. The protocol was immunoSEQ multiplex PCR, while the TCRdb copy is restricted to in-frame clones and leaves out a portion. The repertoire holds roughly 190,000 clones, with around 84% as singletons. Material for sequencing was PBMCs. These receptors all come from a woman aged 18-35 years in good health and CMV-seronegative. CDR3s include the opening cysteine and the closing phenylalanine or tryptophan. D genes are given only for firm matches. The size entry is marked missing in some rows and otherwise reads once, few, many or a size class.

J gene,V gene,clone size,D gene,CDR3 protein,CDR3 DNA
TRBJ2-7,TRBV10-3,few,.,CAISDERESNEQYF,TGTGCCATCAGTGATGAGAGGGAGTCAAACGAGCAGTACTTC
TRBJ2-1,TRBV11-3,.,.,CASSLDSLAVGEQFF,TGTGCCAGCAGCTTAGATTCCCTAGCTGTAGGTGAGCAGTTCTTC
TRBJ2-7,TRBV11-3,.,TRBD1,CASSARTGGEDEQYF,TGTGCCAGCAGCGCAAGGACAGGGGGCGAGGACGAGCAGTACTTC
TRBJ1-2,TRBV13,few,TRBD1,CASSLGTGGFGYTF,TGTGCCAGCAGCTTAGGGACAGGGGGCTTTGGCTACACCTTC
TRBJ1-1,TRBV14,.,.,CASSQEVGTNTEAFF,TGTGCCAGCAGCCAAGAAGTTGGCACGAACACTGAAGCTTTCTTT
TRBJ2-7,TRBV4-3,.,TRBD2,CASSQEGREGEQYF,TGCGCCAGCAGCCAAGAGGGGCGGGAGGGCGAGCAGTACTTC
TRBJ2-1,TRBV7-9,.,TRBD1,CASSLAQTGGNEQFF,TGTGCCAGCAGCTTAGCCCAGACAGGGGGGAATGAGCAGTTCTTC
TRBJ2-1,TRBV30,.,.,CAWSTSAGTTYNEQFF,TGTGCCTGGAGTACCAGCGCCGGGACAACCTACAATGAGCAGTTCTTC
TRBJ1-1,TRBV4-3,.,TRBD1,CASSQDVGGGTEAFF,TGCGCCAGCAGCCAAGATGTAGGGGGCGGCACTGAAGCTTTCTTT
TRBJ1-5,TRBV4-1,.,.,CASSQDERVVNQPQHF,TGCGCCAGCAGCCAAGATGAGAGGGTAGTGAATCAGCCCCAGCATTTT
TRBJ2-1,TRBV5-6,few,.,CASSLDYLGNEQFF,TGTGCCAGCAGCTTGGACTACCTCGGGAATGAGCAGTTCTTC
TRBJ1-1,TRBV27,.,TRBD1,CASSPQFQGAAFF,TGTGCCAGCAGTCCTCAATTCCAGGGGGCGGCTTTCTTT
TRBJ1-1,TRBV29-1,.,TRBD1,CSVETGLPEAFF,TGCAGCGTGGAGACAGGGCTTCCTGAAGCTTTCTTT
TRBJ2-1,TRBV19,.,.,CASSIMRNNEQFF,TGTGCCAGTAGTATAATGCGGAACAATGAGCAGTTCTTC
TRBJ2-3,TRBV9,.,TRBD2,CASSASTSGRGDTQYF,TGTGCCAGCAGCGCCTCAACTAGCGGGAGAGGGGATACGCAGTATTTT
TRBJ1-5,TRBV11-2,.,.,CASSLEGHQPQHF,TGTGCCAGCAGCTTGGAGGGGCATCAGCCCCAGCATTTT
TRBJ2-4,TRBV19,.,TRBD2,CASSPGTSGRPSSKNIQYF,TGTGCCAGTAGTCCCGGGACTAGCGGGAGGCCTTCCTCCAAAAACATTCAGTACTTC
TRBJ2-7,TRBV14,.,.,CASSLTGYEQYF,TGTGCCAGCAGTCTTACGGGATACGAGCAGTACTTC
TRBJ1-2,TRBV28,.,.,CASSLELDGYTF,TGTGCCAGCAGTTTGGAGCTCGATGGCTACACCTTC
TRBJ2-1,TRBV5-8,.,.,CASSLWTDYNEQFF,TGTGCCAGCAGCTTGTGGACAGACTACAATGAGCAGTTCTTC
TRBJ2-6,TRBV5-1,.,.,CASSLWGAQGTGANVLTF,TGCGCCAGCAGCTTGTGGGGGGCACAGGGGACTGGGGCCAACGTCCTGACTTTC
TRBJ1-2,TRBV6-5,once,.,CASTRTGNYGYTF,TGTGCCAGCACCCGGACGGGGAACTATGGCTACACCTTC
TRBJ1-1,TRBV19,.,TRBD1,CASSIETGF,TGTGCCAGTAGTATCGAGACAGGGTTC
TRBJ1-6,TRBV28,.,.,CASSFSAGYNSPLHF,TGTGCCAGCAGTTTTTCGGCAGGCTATAATTCACCCCTCCACTTT
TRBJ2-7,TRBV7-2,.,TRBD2,CASSTFGRGYHEQYF,TGTGCCAGCAGCACCTTCGGGAGGGGATATCACGAGCAGTACTTC
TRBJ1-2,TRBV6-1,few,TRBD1,CASRAGTGGRDGYTF,TGTGCCAGCAGAGCCGGGACAGGGGGCCGAGATGGCTACACCTTC
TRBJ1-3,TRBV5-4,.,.,CASSPGTIPGNTIYF,TGTGCCAGCAGCCCGGGGACAATACCTGGAAACACCATATATTTT
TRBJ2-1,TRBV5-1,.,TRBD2,CASSLASGRGAEQFF,TGCGCCAGCAGCTTGGCTAGCGGGAGAGGAGCTGAGCAGTTCTTC
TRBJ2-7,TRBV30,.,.,CAWSVKIGEQYF,TGTGCCTGGAGTGTTAAGATCGGCGAGCAGTACTTC
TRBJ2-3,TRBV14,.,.,CASSQAGNTDTQYF,TGTGCCAGCAGCCAAGCCGGGAACACAGATACGCAGTATTTT
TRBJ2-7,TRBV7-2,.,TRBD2,CASSLGGSGASYEQYF,TGTGCCAGCAGCTTAGGGGGTAGCGGGGCTTCCTACGAGCAGTACTTC
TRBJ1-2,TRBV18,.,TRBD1,CASSGSWQGAVGYTF,TGTGCCAGCTCGGGCTCCTGGCAGGGGGCTGTCGGCTACACCTTC
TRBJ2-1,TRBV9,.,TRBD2,CASSVGTSGISSYNEQFF,TGTGCCAGCAGCGTCGGGACTAGCGGGATCAGCTCCTACAATGAGCAGTTCTTC
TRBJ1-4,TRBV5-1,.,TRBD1,CASSVQGADEKLFF,TGCGCCAGCAGCGTACAGGGGGCGGATGAAAAACTGTTTTTT
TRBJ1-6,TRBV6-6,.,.,CASSYVIRSHNSPLHF,TGTGCCAGCAGTTACGTAATTAGAAGCCATAATTCACCCCTCCACTTT
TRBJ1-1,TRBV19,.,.,CASRLSTEAFF,TGTGCCAGTAGGTTGTCTACTGAAGCTTTCTTT
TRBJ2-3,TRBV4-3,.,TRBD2,CASSQEYLAGVTDTQYF,TGCGCCAGCAGCCAAGAGTACCTAGCGGGAGTTACAGATACGCAGTATTTT
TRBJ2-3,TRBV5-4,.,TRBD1,CASSPMDREEDTQYF,TGTGCCAGCAGCCCCATGGACAGGGAGGAAGATACGCAGTATTTT
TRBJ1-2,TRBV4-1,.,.,CASSSQGYGYTF,TGCGCCAGCAGCTCACAGGGCTATGGCTACACCTTC
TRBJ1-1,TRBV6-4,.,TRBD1,CASSPQGGNTEAFF,TGTGCCAGCAGTCCTCAGGGGGGGAACACTGAAGCTTTCTTT
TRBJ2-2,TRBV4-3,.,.,CASSQGWGRETAGELFF,TGCGCCAGCAGCCAAGGGTGGGGGCGGGAGACGGCCGGGGAGCTGTTTTTT
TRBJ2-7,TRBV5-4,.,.,CASSPEAGSYEQYF,TGTGCCAGCAGCCCTGAAGCGGGTTCCTACGAGCAGTACTTC